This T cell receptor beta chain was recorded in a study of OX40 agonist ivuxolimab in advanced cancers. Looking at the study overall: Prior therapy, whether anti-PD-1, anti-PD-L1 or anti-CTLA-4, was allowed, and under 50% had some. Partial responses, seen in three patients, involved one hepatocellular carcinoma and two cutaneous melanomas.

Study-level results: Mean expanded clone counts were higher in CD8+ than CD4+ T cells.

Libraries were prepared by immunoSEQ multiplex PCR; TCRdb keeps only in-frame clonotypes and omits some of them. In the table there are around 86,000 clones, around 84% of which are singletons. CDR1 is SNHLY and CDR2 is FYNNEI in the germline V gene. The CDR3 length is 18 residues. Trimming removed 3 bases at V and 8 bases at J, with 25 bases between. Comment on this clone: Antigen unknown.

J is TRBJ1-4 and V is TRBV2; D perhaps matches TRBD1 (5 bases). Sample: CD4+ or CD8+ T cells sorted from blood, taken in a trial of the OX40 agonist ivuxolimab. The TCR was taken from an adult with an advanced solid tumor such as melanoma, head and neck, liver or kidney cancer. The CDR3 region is CASSEGLTVGLPGEKLFF. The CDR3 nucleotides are TGTGCCAGCAGTGAGGGACTGACTGTCGGCCTCCCTGGCGAAAAACTGTTTTTT. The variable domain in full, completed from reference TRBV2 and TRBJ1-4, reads EPEVTQTPSHQVTQMGQEVILRCVPISNHLYFYWYRQILGQKVEFLVSFYNNEISEKSEIFDDQFSVERPDGSNFTLKIRSTKLEDSAMYFCASSEGLTVGLPGEKLFFGSGTQLSVL.